A selection of T cell receptor beta chains follows, all from one sample in a study of cytomegalovirus exposure and HLA in healthy donors. The repertoire was sequenced with immunoSEQ multiplex PCR; TCRdb's copy has only in-frame clones and lacks some. There are about 230,000 clones in the sample; around 80% occur only once, and around 0.57% lies in the top ten. The sequenced sample was PBMCs. Receptors originate from a middle-aged woman in good health and CMV-seronegative. CDR3s include the opening cysteine and the closing phenylalanine or tryptophan. The order of the fields is J gene, clone size, V gene, CDR3 length, D gene, CDR3 DNA, CDR3 protein. D genes are given only for firm matches. Only some rows state a clone size, as once, few, many or a class for expanded clones.

TRBJ1-2	NA	TRBV11-2	17	NA	TGTGCCAGCAGCTTAGTTGGGAGTGCTCTAGATTCATATGGCTACACCTTC	CASSLVGSALDSYGYTF
TRBJ2-1	NA	TRBV9	12	NA	TGTGCCAGCAGCGAGACAGGACCTGAGCAGTTCTTC	CASSETGPEQFF
TRBJ1-1	NA	TRBV6-6	12	NA	TGTGCCAGCAACCCAGGGGAGACTGAAGCTTTCTTT	CASNPGETEAFF
TRBJ1-6	NA	TRBV11-2	19	TRBD1	TGTGCCAGCAGCTCGCTATCCAGGGACAGAGGTTCCTATAATTCACCCCTCCACTTT	CASSSLSRDRGSYNSPLHF
TRBJ1-1	NA	TRBV6-5	13	NA	TGTGCCAGCAGCCAAGCAGAGGGAGTTGAAGCTTTCTTT	CASSQAEGVEAFF
TRBJ1-5	once	TRBV19	16	NA	TGTGCCAGCCACCCTCGGGGTCAGTTTAGCAATCAGCCCCAGCATTTT	CASHPRGQFSNQPQHF
TRBJ2-2	few	TRBV9	15	NA	TGTGCCAGCAGCGTAGCCTCTAGTGGGACCGGGGAGCTGTTTTTT	CASSVASSGTGELFF
TRBJ1-1	NA	TRBV10-3	15	NA	TGTGCCATCAGTGAGTCTAAGGGGCAGAACACTGAAGCTTTCTTT	CAISESKGQNTEAFF
TRBJ2-5	NA	TRBV19	14	NA	TGTGCCAGTAGTGCCGGTGGGGGGCAAGAGACCCAGTACTTC	CASSAGGGQETQYF
TRBJ1-1	few	TRBV2	11	NA	TGTGCCAGCAGTCAGGGAACTGAAGCTTTCTTT	CASSQGTEAFF
TRBJ2-3	NA	TRBV27	18	TRBD1	TGTGCCAGCAGTACCCGACAGGGGGCGTCCGGTGGTGCAGATACGCAGTATTTT	CASSTRQGASGGADTQYF
TRBJ1-5	few	TRBV4-2	14	NA	TGTGCCAGCAGCCTACCGGGGGACAATCAGCCCCAGCATTTT	CASSLPGDNQPQHF
TRBJ1-5	NA	TRBV28	14	NA	TGTGCCAGCATCTCACCAGGGATCGATCAGCCCCAGCATTTT	CASISPGIDQPQHF
TRBJ2-5	NA	TRBV7-8	13	NA	TGTGCCAGCAGCCCCCAGACAGCGGAGACCCAGTACTTC	CASSPQTAETQYF
TRBJ2-7	NA	TRBV7-2	15	NA	TGTGCCAGCAGCTCGGACAGTACCCGCTCCTACGAGCAGTACTTC	CASSSDSTRSYEQYF
TRBJ1-5	NA	TRBV5-1	15	NA	TGCGCCAGCAGCTTGTCCCCAAATAGCAATCAGCCCCAGCATTTT	CASSLSPNSNQPQHF
TRBJ1-2	few	TRBV19	15	NA	TGTGCCAGTAGTATTTATGGGGCAGCTAACTATGGCTACACCTTC	CASSIYGAANYGYTF
TRBJ2-5	NA	TRBV7-8	15	NA	TGTGCCAGCAGCTTCTCCCGCGGGCTGCAAGAGACCCAGTACTTC	CASSFSRGLQETQYF
TRBJ1-4	NA	TRBV30	17	TRBD1	TGTGCCTGGAGTGTACGGGACAGGGGTTTTTCTAATGAAAAACTGTTTTTT	CAWSVRDRGFSNEKLFF
TRBJ1-3	NA	TRBV2	15	NA	TGTGCCAGCAGTGGTGAAGGGGGCTCTGGAAACACCATATATTTT	CASSGEGGSGNTIYF
TRBJ1-5	NA	TRBV28	13	NA	TGTGCCAGCAACCGATGGGGAGACCAGCCCCAGCATTTT	CASNRWGDQPQHF
TRBJ2-1	NA	TRBV7-9	19	TRBD2	TGTGCCAGCAGCCTCCGACCCAATAGACTAGCGGGGGAATACAATGAGCAGTTCTTC	CASSLRPNRLAGEYNEQFF
TRBJ2-3	NA	TRBV5-1	14	NA	TGCGCCAGCAGCTTCGTAGGCGGGGCCGATACGCAGTATTTT	CASSFVGGADTQYF
TRBJ2-7	NA	TRBV18	16	NA	TGTGCCAGCTCACCAGGGGGGGCCACCAGCTCCTACGAGCAGTACTTC	CASSPGGATSSYEQYF
TRBJ2-7	NA	TRBV19	15	NA	TGTGCCAGTAGTATTAGTGGAGGGATTTCCTACGAGCAGTACTTC	CASSISGGISYEQYF
TRBJ2-7	NA	TRBV7-8	16	NA	TGTGCCAGCAGCTTAGCGGTGGCAGGGAAGTTTTACGAGCAGTACTTC	CASSLAVAGKFYEQYF
TRBJ1-1	NA	TRBV5-5	15	NA	TGTGCCAGTAGAAACAGGCCATTGGAGTACACTGAAGCTTTCTTT	CASRNRPLEYTEAFF
TRBJ2-1	NA	TRBV5-1	14	NA	TGCGCCAGCCGCACTGAGGCCTCCTACAATGAGCAGTTCTTC	CASRTEASYNEQFF
TRBJ1-2	NA	TRBV9	13	NA	TGTGCCAGCAGCTCAAATTTGGACAAAGGCTACACCTTC	CASSSNLDKGYTF
TRBJ2-7	NA	TRBV7-6	16	TRBD1	TGTGCCAGCAGCTTAGATGGGACAGGGGGGTGGTACGAGCAGTACTTC	CASSLDGTGGWYEQYF
TRBJ2-5	NA	TRBV7-2	14	TRBD2	TGTGCCAGCGCGCTCGGGGGGGCCCAAGAGACCCAGTACTTC	CASALGGAQETQYF
TRBJ2-2	NA	TRBV9	14	TRBD1	TGTGCCAGCAGCCCAGGGGGCCCCGCCGGGGAGCTGTTTTTT	CASSPGGPAGELFF
TRBJ1-1	NA	TRBV6-5	13	NA	TGTGCCAGCAGTTACTTCTCAGGGGAGAGGGCTTTCTTT	CASSYFSGERAFF
TRBJ2-7	NA	TRBV5-1	16	TRBD2	TGCGCCAGCAGCGCTAGGGCCGGGACTAGCGGGGACGAGCAGTACTTC	CASSARAGTSGDEQYF
TRBJ2-5	NA	TRBV7-8	15	NA	TGTGCCAGCAGCTTAGGTGGGCTTAGGTGGGAGACCCAGTACTTC	CASSLGGLRWETQYF
TRBJ2-3	NA	TRBV7-8	16	TRBD2	TGTGCCAGCAGCGTCCGGGGGGGAACTAGCACAGATACGCAGTATTTT	CASSVRGGTSTDTQYF
TRBJ2-1	NA	TRBV30	15	TRBD2	TGTGCCTGGAGTGTGGGGACTAGCGGGAGCAATGAGCAGTTCTTC	CAWSVGTSGSNEQFF
TRBJ1-5	NA	TRBV7-2	14	NA	TGTGCCAGCAGCTTGGGGGGATTAGATCAGCCCCAGCATTTT	CASSLGGLDQPQHF
TRBJ1-6	NA	TRBV5-1	12	NA	TGCGCCAGCAGATCCGATAATTCACCCCTCCACTTT	CASRSDNSPLHF
TRBJ1-2	NA	TRBV16	16	TRBD1	TGTGCCAGCAGCCCGCCGGGGGCAGGGGGATTGTATGGCTACACCTTC	CASSPPGAGGLYGYTF
TRBJ1-2	NA	TRBV4-2	15	NA	TGTGCCAGCAGCCAAGCAATGGCGGATATCTATGGCTACACCTTC	CASSQAMADIYGYTF
TRBJ1-2	NA	TRBV21-1	17	NA	TGTGCCAGCAGCAAGGCAGGGGGATTCTCCGATGGGCATGGCTACACCTTC	CASSKAGGFSDGHGYTF
TRBJ1-5	NA	TRBV5-1	14	NA	TGCGCCAGCCACTGGAGGCCGGAGAATCAGCCCCAGCATTTT	CASHWRPENQPQHF
TRBJ1-5	NA	TRBV6-6	16	TRBD1	TGTGCCAGCAGGTCCTGGGGGGACAGGGGGCATCAGCCCCAGCATTTT	CASRSWGDRGHQPQHF
TRBJ2-7	NA	TRBV6-5	14	NA	TGTGCCAGCAGGCTCATGTACGGTCCCAACGAGCAGTACTTC	CASRLMYGPNEQYF
TRBJ2-5	NA	TRBV5-4	14	NA	TGTGCCAGCAGCCACACAGGGAGCAAAGAGACCCAGTACTTC	CASSHTGSKETQYF
TRBJ2-1	NA	TRBV4-1	18	TRBD2	TGCGCCAGCAGCCAAGAGGGGACTAGCGGGGGCTCCTACAATGAGCAGTTCTTC	CASSQEGTSGGSYNEQFF
TRBJ2-4	NA	TRBV4-3	13	TRBD2	TGCGCCAGCAGCCAAGAAGGGCTAGCGGCGCAGTACTTC	CASSQEGLAAQYF
TRBJ1-1	NA	TRBV19	17	NA	TGTGCCAGTAGTCCCGTTTATTCAAGGGGGAGGAACACTGAAGCTTTCTTT	CASSPVYSRGRNTEAFF
TRBJ1-1	once	TRBV6-1	15	NA	TGTGCCAGCAGTGACAGGGAACTCTTTGTCACTGAAGCTTTCTTT	CASSDRELFVTEAFF
TRBJ1-2	NA	TRBV6-6	13	NA	TGTGCCAGCAGAACAGAGTCTAACTATGGCTACACCTTC	CASRTESNYGYTF
TRBJ2-1	NA	TRBV9	15	TRBD2	TGTGCCAGCGGAGATAGCGGGGTGACTTACAATGAGCAGTTCTTC	CASGDSGVTYNEQFF
TRBJ2-1	NA	TRBV27	13	TRBD1	TGTGCCAGCAGCACCACTTTCGGAACAGGGGTATTCTTC	CASSTTFGTGVFF
TRBJ2-1	NA	TRBV7-2	16	TRBD1	TGTGCCAGCAGCTTAGCCGGACAGGGGGCCTACAATGAGCAGTTCTTC	CASSLAGQGAYNEQFF
TRBJ1-5	NA	TRBV12-5	13	NA	TGTGCTAGTGGTTTAGATACAGGGCAGCCCCAGCATTTT	CASGLDTGQPQHF
TRBJ2-7	NA	TRBV7-3	13	NA	TGTGCCAGCAGCTTAGGCCCCCAGCGCGAGCAGTACTTC	CASSLGPQREQYF
TRBJ2-6	NA	TRBV10-3	17	NA	TGTGCCATCAGTGAGTCGGCGGGATCGGTGGGGGCCAACGTCCTGACTTTC	CAISESAGSVGANVLTF
TRBJ2-3	NA	TRBV15	13	NA	TGTGCCACCAGCAGAGTCTACCCCCCGAGGAAGTATTTT	CATSRVYPPRKYF
TRBJ1-2	few	TRBV11-2	14	NA	TGTGCCAGCAGCGCACGTGACAGCAACTATGGCTACACCTTC	CASSARDSNYGYTF
TRBJ2-5	NA	TRBV11-2	15	NA	TGTGCCAGCATCCAAGGGGCCGGGTACCAAGAGACCCAGTACTTC	CASIQGAGYQETQYF